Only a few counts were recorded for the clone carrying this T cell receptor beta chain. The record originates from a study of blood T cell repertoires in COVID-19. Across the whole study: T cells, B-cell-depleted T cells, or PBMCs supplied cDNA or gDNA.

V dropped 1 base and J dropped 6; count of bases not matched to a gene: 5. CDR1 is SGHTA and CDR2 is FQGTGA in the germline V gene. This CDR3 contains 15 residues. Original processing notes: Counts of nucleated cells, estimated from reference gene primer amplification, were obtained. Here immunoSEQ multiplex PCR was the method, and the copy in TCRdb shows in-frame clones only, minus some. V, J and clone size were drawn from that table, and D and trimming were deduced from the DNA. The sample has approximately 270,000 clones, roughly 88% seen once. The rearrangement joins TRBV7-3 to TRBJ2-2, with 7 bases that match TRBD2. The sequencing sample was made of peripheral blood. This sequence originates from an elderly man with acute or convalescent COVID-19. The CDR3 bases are TGTGCCAGCAGCTTAAACCCCCGGGGGGCCGGGGAGCTGTTTTTT. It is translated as CASSLNPRGAGELFF. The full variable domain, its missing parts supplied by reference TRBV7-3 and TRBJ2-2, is GAGVSQTPSNKVTEKGKYVELRCDPISGHTALYWYRQSLGQGPEFLIYFQGTGAADDSGLPNDRFFAVRPEGSVSTLKIQRTERGDSAVYLCASSLNPRGAGELFFGEGSRLTVL.